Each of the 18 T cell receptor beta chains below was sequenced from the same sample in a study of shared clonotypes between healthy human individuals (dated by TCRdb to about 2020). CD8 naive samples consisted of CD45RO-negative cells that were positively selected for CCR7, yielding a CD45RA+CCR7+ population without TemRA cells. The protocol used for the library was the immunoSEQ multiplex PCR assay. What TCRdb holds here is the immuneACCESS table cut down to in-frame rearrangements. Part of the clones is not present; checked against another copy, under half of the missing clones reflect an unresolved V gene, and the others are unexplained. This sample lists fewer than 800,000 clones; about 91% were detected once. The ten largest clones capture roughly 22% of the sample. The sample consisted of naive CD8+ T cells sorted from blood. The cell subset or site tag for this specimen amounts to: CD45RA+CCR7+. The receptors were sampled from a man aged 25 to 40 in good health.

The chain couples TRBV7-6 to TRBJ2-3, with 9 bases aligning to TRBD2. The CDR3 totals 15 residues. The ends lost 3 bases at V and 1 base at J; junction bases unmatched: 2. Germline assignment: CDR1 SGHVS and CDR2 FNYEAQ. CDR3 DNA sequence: TGTGCCAGCAGCTTGGTAGCGGGGGGCACAGATACGCAGTATTTT. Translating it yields CASSLVAGGTDTQYF.

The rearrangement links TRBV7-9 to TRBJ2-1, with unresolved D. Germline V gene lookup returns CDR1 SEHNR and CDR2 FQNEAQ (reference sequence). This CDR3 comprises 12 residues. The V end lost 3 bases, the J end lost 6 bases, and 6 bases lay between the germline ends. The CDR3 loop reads CASSFLSNEQFF. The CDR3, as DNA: TGTGCCAGCAGCTTCCTGTCCAATGAGCAGTTCTTC.

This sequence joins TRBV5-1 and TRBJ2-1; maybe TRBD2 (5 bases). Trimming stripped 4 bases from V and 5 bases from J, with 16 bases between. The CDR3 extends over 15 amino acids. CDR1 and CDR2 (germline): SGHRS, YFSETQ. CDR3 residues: CASSPVTGSDNEQFF. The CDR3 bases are TGCGCCAGCAGCCCAGTGACGGGAAGCGACAATGAGCAGTTCTTC.

The CDR3 here is CASSLSSSLAEAFF. In DNA form, the CDR3 reads TGTGCCAGCAGTTTATCGAGCAGTCTAGCTGAAGCTTTCTTT. The chain combines TRBV27 with TRBJ1-1; D uncertain. CDR1 and CDR2 from the germline V gene are MNHEY and SMNVEV (reference sequence). This CDR3 region has 14 residues. Trimming left V 0 bases short and J 6 bases short, with 11 bases between.

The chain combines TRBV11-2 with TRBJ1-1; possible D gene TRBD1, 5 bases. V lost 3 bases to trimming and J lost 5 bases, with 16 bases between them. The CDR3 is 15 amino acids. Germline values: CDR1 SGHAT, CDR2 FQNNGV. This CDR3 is CASSLGGRGRTEAFF. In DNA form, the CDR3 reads TGTGCCAGCAGCTTGGGTGGTAGGGGTAGGACTGAAGCTTTCTTT.

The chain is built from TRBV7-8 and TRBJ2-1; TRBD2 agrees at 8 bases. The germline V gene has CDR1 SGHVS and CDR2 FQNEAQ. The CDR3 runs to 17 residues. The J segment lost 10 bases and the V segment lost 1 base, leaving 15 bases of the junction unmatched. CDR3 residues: CASSLELAGIAIHEQFF. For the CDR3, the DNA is TGTGCCAGCAGCTTAGAGTTAGCGGGAATTGCCATACACGAGCAGTTCTTC.

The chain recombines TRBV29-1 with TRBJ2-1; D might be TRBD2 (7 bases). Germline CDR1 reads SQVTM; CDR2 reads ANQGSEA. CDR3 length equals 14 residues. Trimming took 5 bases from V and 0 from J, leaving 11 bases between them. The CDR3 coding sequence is TGCAGCGTTAGCGGGACATACTCCTACAATGAGCAGTTCTTC. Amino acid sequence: CSVSGTYSYNEQFF.

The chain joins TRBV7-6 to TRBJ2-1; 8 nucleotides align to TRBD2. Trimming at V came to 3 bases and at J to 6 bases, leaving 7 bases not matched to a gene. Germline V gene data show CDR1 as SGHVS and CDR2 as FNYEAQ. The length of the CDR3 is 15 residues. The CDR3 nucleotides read TGTGCCAGCAGCTTTCCGGGAGGGCCGGGCAATGAGCAGTTCTTC. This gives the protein CASSFPGGPGNEQFF.

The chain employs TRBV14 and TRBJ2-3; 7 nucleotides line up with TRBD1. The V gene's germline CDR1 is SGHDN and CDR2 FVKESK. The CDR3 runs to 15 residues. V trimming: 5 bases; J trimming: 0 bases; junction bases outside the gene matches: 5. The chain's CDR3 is CASSTRDSSTDTQYF. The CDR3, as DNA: TGTGCCAGCAGCACCCGGGACAGTAGCACAGATACGCAGTATTTT.

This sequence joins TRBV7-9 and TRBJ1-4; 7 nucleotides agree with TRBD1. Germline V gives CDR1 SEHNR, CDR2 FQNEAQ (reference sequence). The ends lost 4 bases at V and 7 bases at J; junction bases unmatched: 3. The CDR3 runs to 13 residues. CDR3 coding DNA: TGTGCCAGCAGCTCCAGGGGGTCTGAAAAACTGTTTTTT. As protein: CASSSRGSEKLFF.

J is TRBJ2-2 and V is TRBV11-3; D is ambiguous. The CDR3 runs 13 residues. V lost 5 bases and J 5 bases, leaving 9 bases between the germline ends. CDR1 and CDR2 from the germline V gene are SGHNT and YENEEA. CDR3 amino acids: CASSPRDTGELFF. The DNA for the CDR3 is TGTGCCAGCAGCCCCCGAGATACCGGGGAGCTGTTTTTT.

The CDR3 sequence: CATSRDVALETQYF. CDR3 sequence (DNA): TGTGCCACCAGCAGAGATGTAGCGCTAGAGACCCAGTACTTC. V and J are TRBV15 and TRBJ2-5; D might be TRBD2 (5 bases). V dropped 0 bases and J dropped 4 bases, with 9 bases sitting between them. Per germline, CDR1 LNHNV and CDR2 YYDKDF (reference sequence). This CDR3 is built from 14 residues.

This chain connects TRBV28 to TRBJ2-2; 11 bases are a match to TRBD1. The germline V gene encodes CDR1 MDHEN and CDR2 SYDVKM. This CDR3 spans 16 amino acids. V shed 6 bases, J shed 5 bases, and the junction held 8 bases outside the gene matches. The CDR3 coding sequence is TGTGCCAGCAGGTTAACGAGGGACAGGGGGACCGGGGAGCTGTTTTTT. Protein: CASRLTRDRGTGELFF.

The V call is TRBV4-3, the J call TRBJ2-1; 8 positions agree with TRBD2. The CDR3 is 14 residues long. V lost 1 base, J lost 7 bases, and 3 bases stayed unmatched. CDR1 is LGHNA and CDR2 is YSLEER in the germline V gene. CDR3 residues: CASSQGPGGNEQFF. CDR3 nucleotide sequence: TGCGCCAGCAGCCAAGGGCCGGGAGGGAATGAGCAGTTCTTC.

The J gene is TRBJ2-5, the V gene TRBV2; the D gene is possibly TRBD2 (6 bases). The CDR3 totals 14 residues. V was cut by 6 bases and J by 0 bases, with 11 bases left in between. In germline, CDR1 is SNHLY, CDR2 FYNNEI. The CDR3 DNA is TGTGCCAGCAGGGCTAGCGACTACCAAGAGACCCAGTACTTC. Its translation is CASRASDYQETQYF.

The CDR3 DNA follows: TGTGCCACCAGCAGAGTCAGGACCCATGTCGTCGAGCAGTACTTC. Its protein is CATSRVRTHVVEQYF. The chain carries TRBV15 and TRBJ2-5, with no clear D. The J call may be mistaken, given a closer DNA end match to TRBJ2-7. Germline V gene data show CDR1 as LNHNV and CDR2 as YYDKDF (reference sequence). The CDR3 totals 15 residues.

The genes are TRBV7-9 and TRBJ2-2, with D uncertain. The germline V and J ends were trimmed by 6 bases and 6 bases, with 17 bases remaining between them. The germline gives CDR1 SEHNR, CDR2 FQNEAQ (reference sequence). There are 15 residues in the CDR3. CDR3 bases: TGTGCCAGCAGTCCAGAAAATGTCGGCTCCGGGGAGCTGTTTTTT. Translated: CASSPENVGSGELFF.

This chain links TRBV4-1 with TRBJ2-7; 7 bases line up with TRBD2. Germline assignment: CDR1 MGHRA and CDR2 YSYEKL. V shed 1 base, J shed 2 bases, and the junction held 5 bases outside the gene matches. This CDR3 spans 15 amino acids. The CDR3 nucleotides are TGCGCCAGCAGCCAAGCTGAAGGACTAGCCTACGAGCAGTACTTC. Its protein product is CASSQAEGLAYEQYF.